This paragraph covers one TCR beta chain sequence. Its specificity is not known. This sample is drawn from a study of cytomegalovirus exposure and HLA in healthy donors. Study overall: Approximately 80 million unique TCRs, all from HLA-typed donors, were included in an early release of the data. Overall study results and limits: Later on, a genetic analysis was performed. It linked a missense variant in DCLRE1C with V- and J-gene trimming of TCR beta. Within an earlier analysis, most TCR beta V segments proved productive either about 90% or about 30% of the time. Most TCR sequences showed up rarely, but some public TCRs showed up in many donors.

The PCR had 60 Vbeta and 13 Jbeta primers. The table came from immunoSEQ multiplex PCR; TCRdb's copy has only in-frame clones and leaves some out. Of 90,000 or so clones detected, under 85% appear once; the ten largest clones hold under 2.5%. Material for sequencing was PBMCs. The clonotype originates from a boy aged 5-17 years in good health and CMV-seronegative.

The CDR3 DNA sequence: TGCAGCGTCCCCGACAGGGGGCCCTATGGCTACACCTTC. As protein: CSVPDRGPYGYTF. The chain carries TRBV29-1 and TRBJ1-2, with TRBD1 matching over 10 bases. The CDR3 is 13 amino acids. After removal of 6 bases from V and 4 bases from J, the junction contained 5 bases not matched to a gene. CDR1 and CDR2 (germline): SQVTM, ANQGSEA.